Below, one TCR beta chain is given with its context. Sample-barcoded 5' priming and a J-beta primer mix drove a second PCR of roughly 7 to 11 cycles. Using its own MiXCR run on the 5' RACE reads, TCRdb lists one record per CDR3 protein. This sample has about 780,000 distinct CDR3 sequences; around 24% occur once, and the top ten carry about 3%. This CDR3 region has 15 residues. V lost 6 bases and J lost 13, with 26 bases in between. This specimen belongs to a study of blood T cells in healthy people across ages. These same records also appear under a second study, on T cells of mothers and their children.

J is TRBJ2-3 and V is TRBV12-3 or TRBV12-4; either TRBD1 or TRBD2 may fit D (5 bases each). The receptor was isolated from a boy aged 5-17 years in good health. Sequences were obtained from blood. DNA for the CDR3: TGTGCCAGCAGCCACAGAGAGGGGAGCACAGATATGGAGTATTTT. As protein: CASSHREGSTDMEYF.